The rows below give T cell receptor beta chains drawn from one sample of a study of regulatory T cells in long-lasting Graves disease. TCRdb processed the multiplex PCR reads anew with MiXCR; each CDR3 protein has one entry. The sample lists around 400,000 distinct CDR3 sequences, 15% occurring once. The sample was also linked to a second study, of T cells in Graves' hyperthyroidism and ophthalmopathy.

The material sequenced was peripheral blood mononuclear cells (PBMCs), taken at new diagnosis, from a patient treated with antithyroid drugs. Receptor source: a woman aged 40 to 50 with Graves disease. CDR3s include the opening cysteine and the closing phenylalanine or tryptophan. A D gene is named only where the DNA matches it firmly. Expanded clones are given a class, and other clones once, few, many or no size at all.

j_gene,d_gene,v_gene,abundance,CDR3aa,CDR3nt
TRBJ2-3,NA,TRBV2,many,CASLGPDTQYF,TGTGCCAGCTTGGGTCCAGATACGCAGTATTTT
TRBJ1-4,NA,TRBV28,once,CASWGSTNEKLFF,TGTGCCAGCTGGGGTTCAACTAATGAAAAACTGTTTTTT
TRBJ2-7,TRBD1,TRBV28,many,CASSLNRGDYEQYF,TGTGCCAGCAGTCTCAACAGGGGTGACTACGAGCAGTACTTC
TRBJ2-2,TRBD2,TRBV7-9,NA,CASSTTSSGRPAGELFF,TGTGCCAGCAGCACCACTTCTAGCGGGAGGCCCGCCGGGGAGCTGTTTTTT
TRBJ2-2,NA,TRBV10-3,many,CAIRFLAAGELFF,TGTGCCATCAGATTCTTAGCAGCCGGGGAGCTGTTTTTT
TRBJ2-1,TRBD1,TRBV5-5,NA,CASSLGIQGAYNEQFF,TGTGCCAGCAGCTTGGGGATTCAGGGGGCCTACAATGAGCAGTTCTTC
TRBJ2-3,NA,TRBV3-1,NA,CASRDTENLGGTQYF,TGTGCCAGCAGAGACACTGAGAACCTAGGGGGTACGCAGTATTTT
TRBJ2-2,NA,TRBV29-1,many,CSGGTYTGELFF,TGCAGCGGAGGGACCTACACCGGGGAGCTGTTTTTT
TRBJ2-1,TRBD2,TRBV11-2,many,CASSTGWSGGGIEQFF,TGTGCCAGCAGTACGGGCTGGTCTGGCGGGGGTATTGAGCAGTTCTTC
TRBJ2-2,NA,TRBV18,NA,CASSPSSPGTGELFF,TGTGCCAGCTCACCGTCAAGCCCGGGCACCGGGGAGCTGTTTTTT
TRBJ1-2,NA,TRBV5-6,few,CASSTLDSLGGYTF,TGTGCCAGCAGCACCCTGGACAGCTTGGGCGGCTACACCTTC
TRBJ2-3,NA,TRBV12-3/TRBV12-4,many,CASSSSLLADTQYF,TGTGCCAGCAGTTCTTCCCTTCTTGCAGATACGCAGTATTTT
TRBJ1-5,NA,TRBV6-1,NA,CATRPDAGTGDQPQHF,TGTGCCACCCGCCCGGACGCAGGGACGGGGGATCAGCCCCAGCATTTT
TRBJ1-6,TRBD1,TRBV7-9,many,CASSAGQGYSPLHF,TGTGCCAGCAGCGCGGGACAGGGGTATTCACCCCTCCACTTT
TRBJ2-3,TRBD2,TRBV7-6,many,CASSLSSGYTDTQYF,TGTGCCAGCAGCTTATCTAGCGGCTACACAGATACGCAGTATTTT
TRBJ1-2,NA,TRBV29-1,few,CSDYTVGRTVANYGYTF,TGCAGCGATTATACCGTGGGGAGAACGGTAGCTAACTATGGCTACACCTTC
TRBJ1-1,NA,TRBV28,many,CASSFQYTEAFF,TGTGCCAGCAGTTTCCAGTACACTGAAGCTTTCTTT
TRBJ2-3,TRBD1,TRBV19,few,CASSSRRDRSTDTQYF,TGTGCCAGTAGCAGTCGGAGGGACAGGAGTACAGATACGCAGTATTTT
TRBJ2-1,NA,TRBV12-5,many,CASGLVLSESYNEQFF,TGTGCCAGTGGTTTGGTACTTTCAGAGTCCTACAATGAGCAGTTCTTC
TRBJ2-3,NA,TRBV12-5,many,CASGFYNTDTQYF,TGTGCTAGTGGTTTTTACAACACAGATACGCAGTATTTT
TRBJ2-5,NA,TRBV6-1,NA,CASSALGTQYF,TGTGCCAGCAGCGCCTTGGGGACCCAGTACTTC
TRBJ2-3,NA,TRBV6-1,NA,CASTRPPTDTQYF,TGTGCCAGCACTAGGCCCCCGACAGATACGCAGTATTTT
TRBJ2-1,TRBD2,TRBV12-3/TRBV12-4,NA,CASSPSGITYNEQFF,TGTGCCAGCAGTCCAAGCGGGATCACCTACAATGAGCAGTTCTTC
TRBJ1-2,NA,TRBV2,many,CASSERGFSGYTF,TGTGCCAGCAGTGAAAGAGGGTTTAGTGGCTACACCTTC
TRBJ1-4,NA,TRBV7-2,many,CASSLVGRGLEKLFF,TGTGCCAGCAGCTTAGTGGGCAGGGGTCTCGAAAAACTGTTTTTT
TRBJ1-1,NA,TRBV6-2/TRBV6-3,many,CASSYRQNTEAFF,TGTGCCAGCAGTTATAGGCAGAACACTGAAGCTTTCTTT
TRBJ1-2,NA,TRBV20-1,many,CSARAPSGYGYTF,TGCAGTGCTAGGGCTCCTAGCGGGTATGGCTACACCTTC
TRBJ1-2,NA,TRBV4-1,few,CASSQPGGYGYTF,TGCGCCAGCAGCCAACCCGGGGGGTATGGCTACACCTTC
TRBJ1-4,NA,TRBV19,few,CASRKGTSALEKLFF,TGTGCCAGTAGGAAAGGTACGAGTGCTCTTGAAAAACTGTTTTTT
TRBJ2-2,TRBD1,TRBV28,few,CASSSQGQGAGGELFF,TGTGCCAGCAGTTCTCAGGGACAGGGGGCGGGCGGGGAGCTGTTTTTT
TRBJ2-3,NA,TRBV27,NA,CASSPSGRVGTDTQYF,TGTGCCAGCAGTCCCTCCGGCAGGGTGGGTACAGATACGCAGTATTTT
TRBJ2-5,TRBD2,TRBV19,NA,CASSIRSSGRGEETQYF,TGTGCCAGTAGTATTCGGTCTAGCGGGAGGGGTGAAGAGACCCAGTACTTC